The T cell receptor (beta chain) under discussion was sequenced for a study of blood T cell repertoires in COVID-19. Sequencing was performed with immunoSEQ multiplex PCR; in TCRdb, only in-frame clones are kept and a portion is missing. The data show hundreds of thousands of clones, with around 89% seen just once and approximately 4.3% held by the top ten. The trim removed 3 bases at V and 3 bases at J, leaving 3 bases unmatched. The CDR3 has 14 amino acids. From germline, CDR1 is SGDLS and CDR2 YYNGEE. Input material: peripheral blood. V usage is TRBV9 and J usage is TRBJ1-1, with TRBD1 matching over 9 bases. This receptor was obtained from a man aged 40-55 years with acute or convalescent COVID-19. In DNA form, the CDR3 reads TGTGCCAGCAGCGGGCGGACAGGGGACACTGAAGCTTTCTTT. Translation: CASSGRTGDTEAFF. The full variable domain, its missing parts supplied by reference TRBV9 and TRBJ1-1, is DSGVTQTPKHLITATGQRVTLRCSPRSGDLSVYWYQQSLDQGLQFLIQYYNGEERAKGNILERFSAQQFPDLHSELNLSSLELGDSALYFCASSGRTGDTEAFFGQGTRLTVV.